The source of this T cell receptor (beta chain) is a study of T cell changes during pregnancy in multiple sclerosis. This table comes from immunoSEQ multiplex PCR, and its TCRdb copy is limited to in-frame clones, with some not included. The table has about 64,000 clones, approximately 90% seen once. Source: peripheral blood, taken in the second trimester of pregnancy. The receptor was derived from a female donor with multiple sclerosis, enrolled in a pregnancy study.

The CDR3: CASSQDPNRVRGSSEKLFF. CDR3 DNA: TGCGCCAGCAGCCAAGATCCTAATCGGGTGCGGGGTTCCTCCGAAAAACTGTTTTTT. The chain joins TRBV4-1 to TRBJ1-4; D is undetermined. V shed 0 bases and J shed 8 bases, with 25 bases lying between them. The germline V gene encodes CDR1 MGHRA and CDR2 YSYEKL. The CDR3 has 19 residues.